The T cell receptor beta chain under discussion was sequenced for a study of monozygotic twins with inflammatory bowel disease (dated 2019 in TCRdb). A note on the overall study: A total of around 30 monozygotic twin pairs were included in the full study, comprising nine German pairs (four IBD-concordant, five IBD-discordant) and 19 IBD-discordant Danish pairs. Disease-associated traits were sought mainly through comparisons between IBD patients and their genetically identical healthy co-twins within discordant pairs. Each individual had, on average, about 151 000 unique TCRalpha sequences and 181 000 unique TCRbeta sequences available for analysis.

From each donor, an approximately 2.4 ml peripheral blood sample was collected into PAXgene tubes and kept at -80 degrees C. Total RNA was isolated from whole blood with the PAXgene blood miRNA kit on an automated QIAcube, without T cell sorting. Peripheral blood from monozygotic twin pairs, either concordant or discordant for inflammatory bowel disease, underwent deep TCRalpha and TCRbeta repertoire profiling that used unique molecular barcoding. Smoking habits were recorded for all twin pairs, and individuals were classified as current, former or never smokers. Regarding this clonotype: Its antigen is not yet known.

Library preparation used 5' RACE. Each TCR library was prepared from about 4,000 ng of total RNA. cDNA was synthesized with SMARTScribe reverse transcriptase in eight separate reactions per sample. During cDNA synthesis, template switching was used to introduce unique molecular identifiers that contained a 6-nucleotide sample barcode. Amplification of TCRalpha and TCRbeta cDNA involved two nested PCRs of 16 and 9 cycles, and each PCR was followed by bead purification. Before amplification, the cDNA was treated with uracil DNA-glycosylase and purified using the QIAquick PCR purification kit. In the second PCR, Illumina TruSeq-compatible adapters and sample-specific barcodes were added. Library quality and concentration were checked on TapeStation and Qubit, and libraries were pooled at about 5 ng each. Pooled libraries were sequenced on an Illumina HiSeq2500 single-index Rapid Run with 2 x 100 bp reads and custom sequencing primers. In the original analysis: MiGEC version 1.2.6 was used for UMI-based consensus assembly to correct PCR and sequencing errors. MiXCR version 2.1.1 handled V(D)J alignment, clonotype assembly and CDR3 extraction. To normalise gene usage, clonotype sharing and MAIT/NKT TCR abundance, the top 1000, 10 000 and 20 000 clonotypes in each sample were analysed. Diversity was computed as the inverse Simpson index with the vegan R package after downsampling to 27 000 UMIs. Paired Mann-Whitney U tests on discordant twin pairs were used, with Benjamini-Hochberg multiple-testing correction. With the reads reprocessed by TCRdb, a single entry stands for each CDR3 protein sequence and no DNA is reported. The V and J calls, along with clone size, are taken from TCRdb and not from the paper's own processing. This specimen's table enumerates fewer than 450,000 distinct CDR3 sequences. The top ten constitute 2.6% of the sample.

The investigation overall reported the following: The analysis was unable to tell different T cell subtypes apart. Because patients received different immunosuppressive treatments, the repertoires may have picked up extra background noise and variability between individuals. Repertoire similarity did not differ between concordant and discordant twins, which could be due to limited statistical power. No single strong signal or clonotype linked to IBD turned up in the results, so the idea that one exists was not supported. IBD patients shared fewer clonotypes with other individuals than healthy twins did, most markedly in patients showing signs of disease activity. Measured by the inverse Simpson index, TCRbeta repertoire diversity was lower in IBD patients than in their healthy co-twins.

According to the germline V gene, CDR1 reads LGHNA and CDR2 reads YSLEER. The CDR3 measures 16 amino acids from cysteine to phenylalanine. DNA was not recorded. This clonotype was obtained from a human donor with ulcerative colitis or Crohn's disease, or a healthy co-twin of an affected twin (not recorded which). The sample comprised blood. Here the chain combines TRBV4-3 and TRBJ2-3. This receptor carries the CDR3 CASSQDIRHSTDTQYF.